These 8 T cell receptor beta chains came from one sample sequenced in a study of cytomegalovirus exposure and HLA in healthy donors. The PCR used 60 Vbeta and 13 Jbeta primers. Clones were sequenced by immunoSEQ multiplex PCR, and TCRdb holds only the in-frame ones, with some missing. The sample holds over 200,000 clones, around 88% seen once. Sequencing was performed on PBMCs. The receptors derive from a woman aged 18-35 years in good health and CMV-seronegative.

This chain connects TRBV5-1 to TRBJ2-7; D possibly corresponds to TRBD2 (5 bases). V was cut by 1 base and J by 5 bases, with 16 bases left in between. Germline V gene data show CDR1 as SGHRS and CDR2 as YFSETQ. CDR3 size: 15 residues. DNA for the CDR3: TGCGCCAGCAGCTTGAGGCCTAGCCGCGGAGACGAGCAGTACTTC. Encoded protein: CASSLRPSRGDEQYF.

This rearrangement joins TRBV7-8 to TRBJ2-5, with TRBD2 as a possible D gene (6 bases). The CDR3 totals 16 residues. Trimming pared 1 base from V and 5 bases from J, leaving 17 bases between. The germline CDR1 and CDR2 sequences are SGHVS and FQNEAQ. CDR3 nucleotides: TGTGCCAGCAGCTTAGGGGTACTAGCCCCCATGGAGACCCAGTACTTC. Encoded protein: CASSLGVLAPMETQYF.

V is TRBV29-1 and J is TRBJ2-7; possible D gene TRBD2, 6 bases. Germline V CDR1 and CDR2: SQVTM, ANQGSEA. V gave up 0 bases and J gave up 2 bases, with 14 bases separating them. This CDR3 is built from 15 residues. The CDR3: CSVEDGTGLPYEQYF. The CDR3 nucleotides read TGCAGCGTTGAAGACGGCACGGGACTTCCCTACGAGCAGTACTTC.

In its sample, this clone was seen once. The rearrangement joins TRBV7-9 to TRBJ2-2; 10 positions agree with TRBD1. This CDR3 region has 18 residues. From germline, CDR1 is SEHNR and CDR2 FQNEAQ (reference sequence). Germline trimming cut 8 bases from V and 0 bases from J; bases unmatched to any gene: 12. CDR3 DNA sequence: TGTGCCAGCGGCCAGGGTCGGACAGGGGGGTCGAACACCGGGGAGCTGTTTTTT. It yields the protein CASGQGRTGGSNTGELFF.

This clone was seen only once. The chain carries TRBV19 and TRBJ1-5, with 12 bases fitting TRBD1. The V segment lost 6 bases and the J segment 5 bases; nucleotides outside the gene matches: 11. There are 17 residues in the CDR3. Germline values: CDR1 LNHDA, CDR2 SQIVND (reference sequence). The DNA of the CDR3 is TGTGCCAGTAGGGAAGGTACGGGACAGGGGGCCTATCAGCCCCAGCATTTT. Its protein product is CASREGTGQGAYQPQHF.

CDR3 amino acids: CSPSQGSKETQYF. The CDR3, as DNA: TGCAGCCCGAGCCAGGGGAGTAAAGAGACCCAGTACTTC. This chain links TRBV29-1 with TRBJ2-5; tentative D call: TRBD1 (6 bases). The CDR3 spans 13 residues. Germline assignment: CDR1 SQVTM and CDR2 ANQGSEA. Trimming stripped 8 bases from V and 3 bases from J, with 16 bases between.

This chain joins TRBV2 and TRBJ2-7; 11 nucleotides align to TRBD2. The V and J ends lost 6 bases and 2 bases, in that order; junction bases with no gene match: 6. The CDR3 has 15 residues. CDR1 and CDR2 (germline): SNHLY, FYNNEI. DNA of the CDR3: TGTGCCAGCAGCCGACTAGCGGGAACCACCTACGAGCAGTACTTC. Its protein product is CASSRLAGTTYEQYF.

The J gene is TRBJ1-2, the V gene TRBV7-8, with TRBD1 as a possible D gene (5 bases). Germline V lookup: CDR1 SGHVS, CDR2 FQNEAQ. The CDR3 extends over 15 amino acids. The V end lost 5 bases, the J end lost 4 bases, and 17 bases lay between the germline ends. The CDR3 loop reads CASSLSGSGGYGYTF. Here the CDR3 DNA reads TGTGCCAGCAGCCTTTCAGGGAGCGGGGGCTATGGCTACACCTTC.